The rows below give T cell receptor beta chains drawn from one sample of a study of cytomegalovirus exposure and HLA in healthy donors. The assay was immunoSEQ multiplex PCR, and TCRdb's table has in-frame clones only and misses some. The data show 150,000 to 200,000 clones, around 75% seen once. The specimen was PBMCs. Receptors were obtained from a human donor in good health. CDR3s leave out the opening cysteine and the closing phenylalanine or tryptophan. Each record gives: clone size, J gene, V gene, CDR3 protein. Only part of the rows carry a size: once, few, many, or a class if the clone is expanded.

clone size: once; J gene: TRBJ2-7; V gene: TRBV7-6; CDR3 protein: ASSFRSGQTYEQY
clone size: few; J gene: TRBJ2-5; V gene: TRBV2; CDR3 protein: ASVGGLQETQY
clone size: few; J gene: TRBJ2-5; V gene: TRBV7-2; CDR3 protein: ASSLAGRTGGGQETQY
clone size: .; J gene: TRBJ2-3; V gene: TRBV25-1; CDR3 protein: ASSSPPGQSIRTDTQY
clone size: .; J gene: TRBJ2-7; V gene: TRBV6-1; CDR3 protein: ASSEHIGASYEQY
clone size: .; J gene: TRBJ1-5; V gene: TRBV11-3; CDR3 protein: ASSLDSEGPRPQH
clone size: few; J gene: TRBJ1-1; V gene: TRBV25-1; CDR3 protein: ASSDYNRGQAF
clone size: .; J gene: TRBJ2-1; V gene: TRBV2; CDR3 protein: ASSESQGLNEQF
clone size: .; J gene: TRBJ2-1; V gene: TRBV4-2; CDR3 protein: ASSQGTDRGNEQF
clone size: .; J gene: TRBJ1-2; V gene: TRBV5-3; CDR3 protein: ARSSPGGQFYGYT
clone size: .; J gene: TRBJ2-3; V gene: TRBV10-2; CDR3 protein: ARIFTGGGTDTQY
clone size: .; J gene: TRBJ1-2; V gene: TRBV2; CDR3 protein: ASRRQGTYGYT
clone size: .; J gene: TRBJ1-4; V gene: TRBV2; CDR3 protein: ANAREAEEKLF
clone size: .; J gene: TRBJ2-1; V gene: TRBV7-2; CDR3 protein: ASSVIQGNEQF
clone size: .; J gene: TRBJ1-2; V gene: TRBV5-4; CDR3 protein: ASSLETPYGYT
clone size: .; J gene: TRBJ2-3; V gene: TRBV6-5; CDR3 protein: ASSQSTDTQY
clone size: few; J gene: TRBJ1-4; V gene: TRBV25-1; CDR3 protein: ASSAIRTGSEKLF
clone size: .; J gene: TRBJ2-7; V gene: TRBV5-6; CDR3 protein: ASSRGQGRSYEQY
clone size: .; J gene: TRBJ1-1; V gene: TRBV6-1; CDR3 protein: ASSSDSREAF
clone size: .; J gene: TRBJ1-1; V gene: TRBV5-1; CDR3 protein: ASSLLAGTRMNTEAF
clone size: few; J gene: TRBJ1-1; V gene: TRBV9; CDR3 protein: ASSVGGGPTEAF
clone size: .; J gene: TRBJ2-1; V gene: TRBV19; CDR3 protein: ASSIDGWARAYNEQF
clone size: .; J gene: TRBJ2-3; V gene: TRBV6-6; CDR3 protein: ASTISGSTDTQY
clone size: .; J gene: TRBJ2-1; V gene: TRBV5-1; CDR3 protein: ASSQNLAGGTANEQF
clone size: .; J gene: TRBJ2-2; V gene: TRBV6-4; CDR3 protein: ASSPSGTGELF
clone size: .; J gene: TRBJ2-4; V gene: TRBV5-6; CDR3 protein: ASSLVPRDIQY
clone size: .; J gene: TRBJ2-1; V gene: TRBV19; CDR3 protein: ASSREGQKNNEQF
clone size: .; J gene: TRBJ2-7; V gene: TRBV27; CDR3 protein: ASSPYRGREQY
clone size: .; J gene: TRBJ2-1; V gene: TRBV10-1; CDR3 protein: ASSERRDRSSRKNEQF